These 8 T cell receptor beta chains share one sample of origin, sequenced in a study of T cells in localized non-small cell lung cancer. Measured with immunoSEQ multiplex PCR; TCRdb has only the in-frame clones, and not every one. Counted here are about 15,000 clones, around 87% occurring once; the ten biggest clones make up around a quarter. This sample comprised peripheral blood mononuclear cells, obtained before any cancer treatment. The receptors stem from a male donor older than 55 with stage II lung adenocarcinoma.

This chain uses TRBV9 with TRBJ2-1; TRBD2 agrees at 11 bases. The CDR3 loop spans 15 amino acids. From germline, CDR1 is SGDLS and CDR2 YYNGEE. The J segment lost 9 bases and the V segment lost 5 bases, leaving 10 bases of the junction unmatched. The CDR3 region is CASSLSGRANGEQFF. Here the CDR3 DNA reads TGTGCCAGCAGTCTTAGCGGGAGGGCCAACGGTGAGCAGTTCTTC.

The chain recombines TRBV2 with TRBJ1-2; D is possibly TRBD1 (5 bases). The CDR3 is 15 residues long. CDR1 is SNHLY, CDR2 FYNNEI, per germline. The V and J ends lost 6 bases and 4 bases respectively, with 18 bases between them. The CDR3 nucleotides read TGTGCCAGCAGCGAGGGACCGATTCCGAGCTATGGCTACACCTTC. Its translation is CASSEGPIPSYGYTF.

The CDR3 sequence: CASSPGTSGRAWYEQYF. The CDR3 nucleotides read TGCGCCAGCAGCCCTGGGACTAGCGGGAGGGCTTGGTACGAGCAGTACTTC. The rearrangement joins TRBV5-1 to TRBJ2-7; 16 nucleotides agree with TRBD2. Germline assignment: CDR1 SGHRS and CDR2 YFSETQ. V lost 4 bases to trimming and J lost 4 bases; unmatched junction nucleotides: 8. CDR3 length: 17 residues.

J is TRBJ2-7 and V is TRBV6-6; 9 bases fit TRBD2. V was clipped by 2 bases and J by 6 bases; unmatched bases: 11. This CDR3 contains 16 residues. Germline assignment: CDR1 MNHNY and CDR2 SVGAGI (reference sequence). Written as DNA, the CDR3 is TGTGCCAGCAGTTACGGGGCGGGAGGGCCCCCCCCCGAGCAGTACTTC. It specifies CASSYGAGGPPPEQYF.

This clone has only a few counts. V and J are TRBV28 and TRBJ2-3; D is uncertain. V lost 5 bases and J 0 bases, leaving 15 bases between the germline ends. The germline CDR1 and CDR2 sequences are MDHEN and SYDVKM. The length of the CDR3 is 16 residues. CDR3 sequence: CASSPLRGLSTDTQYF. The CDR3 DNA is TGTGCCAGCAGTCCTCTCCGTGGGTTGAGCACAGATACGCAGTATTTT. Combining the CDR3 with reference TRBV28 and TRBJ2-3 gives the whole variable domain DVKVTQSSRYLVKRTGEKVFLECVQDMDHENMFWYRQDPGLGLRLIYFSYDVKMKEKGDIPEGYSVSREKKERFSLILESASTNQTSMYLCASSPLRGLSTDTQYFGPGTRLTVL.

The genes are TRBV27 and TRBJ1-2; D is unclear. Germline CDR1 MNHEY, CDR2 SMNVEV (reference sequence). V gave up 5 bases and J gave up 4 bases, with 11 bases separating them. CDR3 length: 13 amino acids. CDR3 residues: CASSRSGGYGYTF. The CDR3, as DNA: TGTGCCAGCAGTCGATCGGGCGGCTATGGCTACACCTTC.

The rearrangement uses TRBV9 and TRBJ1-2; tentatively, D is TRBD1 (6 bases). Germline V gene data show CDR1 as SGDLS and CDR2 as YYNGEE. Between the trimmed V and J ends, which lost 0 bases and 4 bases, there was a span of 10 bases. The CDR3 extends over 14 amino acids. The chain's CDR3 is CASSVAAQGYGYTF. The CDR3 DNA is TGTGCCAGCAGCGTAGCGGCACAGGGCTATGGCTACACCTTC. Using reference TRBV9 and TRBJ1-2 for the parts outside the CDR3, the full variable domain is DSGVTQTPKHLITATGQRVTLRCSPRSGDLSVYWYQQSLDQGLQFLIQYYNGEERAKGNILERFSAQQFPDLHSELNLSSLELGDSALYFCASSVAAQGYGYTFGSGTRLTVV.

This chain connects TRBV6-5 to TRBJ1-6, with no clear D. Trimming pared 2 bases from V and 7 bases from J, leaving 12 bases between. The CDR3 extends over 15 amino acids. The germline V gene encodes CDR1 MNHEY and CDR2 SVGAGI. CDR3 nucleotides: TGTGCCAGCAGTTACGCGGCAACTTTGAATTCACCCCTCCACTTT. It yields the protein CASSYAATLNSPLHF.